This T cell receptor beta chain was captured in a study of blood T cell repertoires in COVID-19. Study background: Samples representing acute and convalescent COVID-19 were sourced from the United States, Italy and Spain. Sources were T cells, B-cell-depleted T cells, or PBMCs; the material itself was cDNA or gDNA.

Cohort placement rested on clinical history that participants reported themselves. As originally analysed: Researchers report that nucleated cell counts were estimated from reference gene primer amplification. Using immunoSEQ multiplex PCR, the repertoire was profiled, and TCRdb retains in-frame clones only, with some absent. That table is the source of V, J and clone size, and D and trimming were worked out from the DNA. The sample yields about 250,000 clones, roughly 85% seen once. CDR1 is SGHTA and CDR2 is FQGNSA in the germline V gene. After removal of 4 bases from V and 2 bases from J, the junction contained 3 bases not matched to a gene. CDR3 length equals 16 residues. This clone was picked up one time.

Input material: PBMCs or T cells enriched from blood (not recorded which). The clonotype comes from a woman aged 50 to 60 with acute COVID-19. This chain uses TRBV7-2 with TRBJ2-5, with 14 bases aligning to TRBD2. In DNA, the CDR3 is TGTGCCAGCAGCTCCTGGACTAGCGGGGGGCAAGAGACCCAGTACTTC. Its protein is CASSSWTSGGQETQYF. Combining the CDR3 with reference TRBV7-2 and TRBJ2-5 gives the whole variable domain GAGVSQSPSNKVTEKGKDVELRCDPISGHTALYWYRQSLGQGLEFLIYFQGNSAPDKSGLPSDRFSAERTGGSVSTLTIQRTQQEDSAVYLCASSSWTSGGQETQYFGPGTRLLVL.